The 20 T cell receptor beta chains below were found in one sample sequenced in a study of blood T cell repertoires in COVID-19 (dated by TCRdb to 2018 to 2021). The library was generated by the immunoSEQ multiplex PCR assay. The clones in this table, taken by TCRdb from immuneACCESS, are in-frame only. Not every clone is retained; where verified, under half of the shortfall comes from an unresolved V gene, and the cause of the rest is unknown. Counted in this sample were under 200,000 clones; roughly three quarters of them appeared once. 15% to 20% of the sample is held by the ten biggest clonotypes. Sequenced sample: peripheral blood. Receptor source: a man in his 60s with active or convalescent COVID-19.

The chain couples TRBV7-2 to TRBJ1-2; D might be TRBD1 (5 bases). CDR1 is SGHTA and CDR2 is FQGNSA in the germline V gene. The CDR3 has 14 residues. V lost 3 bases to trimming and J lost 4 bases, with 12 bases between them. The CDR3 DNA reads as TGTGCCAGCAGCTTCGGAACAGGCCTCTATGGCTACACCTTC. Translating gives CASSFGTGLYGYTF.

The chain couples TRBV5-5 to TRBJ1-4, with 9 bases fitting TRBD1. V shed 4 bases and J 0 bases; nucleotides not matched to a gene: 7. This CDR3 contains 17 residues. Germline values: CDR1 SGHKS, CDR2 YYEKEE (reference sequence). The CDR3 loop reads CASSTGTGTATNEKLFF. The CDR3 DNA reads as TGTGCCAGCAGCACGGGGACAGGGACTGCAACTAATGAAAAACTGTTTTTT.

The chain joins TRBV27 to TRBJ2-7; a possible D gene is TRBD1 (6 bases). The CDR3 has 15 amino acids. Looked up from germline, CDR1 is MNHEY and CDR2 is SMNVEV (reference sequence). V was pared by 6 bases and J by 5 bases, with 20 bases between. CDR3 residues: CASSPAGQGYHEQYF. The CDR3 DNA follows: TGTGCCAGCAGCCCCGCCGGGCAGGGGTACCACGAGCAGTACTTC.

The chain combines TRBV7-8 with TRBJ2-7, with D possibly matching TRBD2 (5 bases). V dropped 3 bases and J dropped 7 bases, with 16 bases sitting between them. Germline assignment: CDR1 SGHVS and CDR2 FQNEAQ. The length of the CDR3 is 14 residues. The CDR3 DNA follows: TGTGCCAGCAGCTTTCTGCTAGCCCGTCGGGAGCAGTACTTC. It translates to CASSFLLARREQYF.

CDR3: CASTGQGSYTF. The CDR3 nucleotides are TGTGCCAGCACCGGACAGGGTAGCTACACCTTC. This chain joins TRBV6-5 and TRBJ1-2; 8 bases line up with TRBD1. Trimming removed 7 bases from V and 9 bases from J; junction bases left unmatched: 4. CDR3 length equals 11 residues. CDR1 is MNHEY, CDR2 SVGAGI, per germline.

This chain joins TRBV30 and TRBJ2-7, with 7 bases fitting TRBD1. J lost 3 bases, V lost 8 bases, and 7 bases had no gene match. Looked up from germline, CDR1 is GTSNPN and CDR2 is SVGIG (reference sequence). The CDR3 extends over 12 amino acids. In DNA, the CDR3 is TGTGCCCTGGAACGGGACAGCTACGAGCAGTACTTC. Residues: CALERDSYEQYF.

In the case of this clone: The same CDR3 can be traced to other DNA sequences in this sample. The genes are TRBV29-1 and TRBJ2-2, with a possible D match to TRBD1 (6 bases). V lost 3 bases, J lost 4 bases, and 12 bases lay in between. The germline CDR1 and CDR2 sequences are SQVTM and ANQGSEA. This CDR3 region has 14 residues. The CDR3 loop reads CSVEGAGRTGELFF. The CDR3, as DNA: TGCAGCGTTGAGGGGGCGGGTCGCACCGGGGAGCTGTTTTTT.

Note on this clone: Other DNA variants within this sample encode the same CDR3. The chain combines TRBV9 with TRBJ2-1; TRBD2 agrees at 8 bases. The CDR3 totals 13 residues. CDR1 SGDLS and CDR2 YYNGEE come from the germline V gene. Trimming removed 2 bases from V and 9 bases from J; junction bases left unmatched: 4. In nucleotides, the CDR3 is TGTGCCAGCAGCGTTGGACTAGCCGGTGAGCAGTTCTTC. Its protein product is CASSVGLAGEQFF.

The chain is built from TRBV7-8 and TRBJ1-6; TRBD1 agrees at 10 bases. Germline trimming cut 7 bases from V and 9 bases from J; bases unmatched to any gene: 9. Germline V lookup: CDR1 SGHVS, CDR2 FQNEAQ. The CDR3 extends over 15 amino acids. DNA for the CDR3: TGTGCCAGCACCTATGACGGGACAGGGGCTTCACCCCTCCACTTT. Residues: CASTYDGTGASPLHF.

The chain combines TRBV5-4 with TRBJ2-1, with a possible D match to TRBD2 (6 bases). The CDR3 contains 14 residues. Germline-derived CDR1 and CDR2 are SGHNT and YYREEE (reference sequence). Trimming shortened V by 7 bases and J by 6 bases, and 17 bases separated the two germline ends. DNA for the CDR3: TGTGCCAGCGGGCCAGCGGGTACAGCCAATGAGCAGTTCTTC. Its translation: CASGPAGTANEQFF.

The rearrangement uses TRBV28 and TRBJ2-5, with D uncertain. The CDR3 is made up of 12 amino acids. Germline V gives CDR1 MDHEN, CDR2 SYDVKM. Between the trimmed V and J ends, which lost 1 base and 4 bases, there was a span of 4 bases. The CDR3 DNA reads TGTGCCAGCAGTTTATTGAGAGAGACCCAGTACTTC. Residues: CASSLLRETQYF.

About this clone: This CDR3 is also generated by other DNA sequences in the sample. The CDR3 DNA follows: TGCGCCAGCAGCTTAAGACAGGGGCCCTACGAGCAGTACTTC. It translates to CASSLRQGPYEQYF. The V and J genes are TRBV5-1 and TRBJ2-7; 8 nucleotides agree with TRBD1. The CDR3 contains 14 residues. Germline values: CDR1 SGHRS, CDR2 YFSETQ. V dropped 2 bases and J dropped 2; count of bases not matched to a gene: 3.

This clone was recorded once. The V gene is TRBV4-3, the J gene TRBJ1-5; 8 bases align to TRBD1. V trimming: 0 bases; J trimming: 7 bases; junction bases outside the gene matches: 8. Germline CDR1 reads LGHNA; CDR2 reads YSLEER. This CDR3 contains 16 residues. The chain's CDR3 is CASSQDRAGGRQPQHF. The DNA for the CDR3 is TGCGCCAGCAGCCAAGATAGGGCAGGGGGCAGGCAGCCCCAGCATTTT.

The CDR3, as DNA: TGCGCCAGCAGCCAAGGCAACAGGGTAGAGACCCAGTACTTC. Translating it yields CASSQGNRVETQYF. The chain couples TRBV4-3 to TRBJ2-5; the D gene is possibly TRBD1 (6 bases). Germline-derived CDR1 and CDR2 are LGHNA and YSLEER. The CDR3 loop spans 14 amino acids. Deletions cut 1 base from V and 4 bases from J, with 10 bases between.

The V call is TRBV28, the J call TRBJ2-3, with D tentatively TRBD2 (5 bases). Germline V lookup: CDR1 MDHEN, CDR2 SYDVKM. V was trimmed by 8 bases and J by 8 bases, leaving 11 bases between them. The CDR3 sequence is 11 residues long. CDR3 DNA sequence: TGTGCCAGCGGAAACCGGGGTACGCAGTATTTT. Translating gives CASGNRGTQYF.

This clone has only a few counts. This chain connects TRBV5-6 to TRBJ1-5, with TRBD1 as a possible D gene (5 bases). The CDR3 loop spans 16 amino acids. Trimming took 4 bases from V and 4 from J, leaving 18 bases between them. The germline V gene has CDR1 SGHDT and CDR2 YYEEEE. CDR3 sequence reads: CASSQNYGGTNQPQHF. In DNA form, the CDR3 reads TGTGCCAGCAGCCAGAACTACGGGGGGACGAATCAGCCCCAGCATTTT.

The CDR3 coding sequence is TGTGCCAGCAGTCCCCTAGGAGGCAGCCTCAATCAGCCCCAGCATTTT. Its translation: CASSPLGGSLNQPQHF. The chain joins TRBV27 to TRBJ1-5; D gene uncertain. CDR1 and CDR2 from the germline V gene are MNHEY and SMNVEV (reference sequence). Trimming left V 5 bases short and J 3 bases short, with 17 bases between. The CDR3 has 16 amino acids.

The chain joins TRBV9 to TRBJ2-7, with TRBD2 matching 7 bases. J gave up 7 bases and V 2 bases, and 6 bases lay outside the gene matches. The CDR3 length is 13 residues. Germline assignment: CDR1 SGDLS and CDR2 YYNGEE. DNA for the CDR3: TGTGCCAGCAGCGTTAGACTAGCTGGTGAGCAGTACTTC. Protein sequence: CASSVRLAGEQYF.

The chain has TRBV6-5 and TRBJ1-5; a weak D match, TRBD1 (5 bases). Germline V lookup: CDR1 MNHEY, CDR2 SVGAGI. Deletions cut 11 bases from V and 3 bases from J, with 14 bases between. The CDR3 runs 13 residues. The CDR3, as DNA: TGTGCCGCCCGGCAGGGTCACAATCAGCCCCAGCATTTT. It yields the protein CAARQGHNQPQHF.

The V call is TRBV7-9, the J call TRBJ2-7, with 7 positions matching TRBD1. Germline values: CDR1 SEHNR, CDR2 FQNEAQ (reference sequence). After removal of 10 bases from V and 1 base from J, the junction contained 4 bases not matched to a gene. This CDR3 is built from 12 residues. DNA for the CDR3: TGTGCCACGGGACAGCGATCCTACGAGCAGTACTTC. Residues: CATGQRSYEQYF.